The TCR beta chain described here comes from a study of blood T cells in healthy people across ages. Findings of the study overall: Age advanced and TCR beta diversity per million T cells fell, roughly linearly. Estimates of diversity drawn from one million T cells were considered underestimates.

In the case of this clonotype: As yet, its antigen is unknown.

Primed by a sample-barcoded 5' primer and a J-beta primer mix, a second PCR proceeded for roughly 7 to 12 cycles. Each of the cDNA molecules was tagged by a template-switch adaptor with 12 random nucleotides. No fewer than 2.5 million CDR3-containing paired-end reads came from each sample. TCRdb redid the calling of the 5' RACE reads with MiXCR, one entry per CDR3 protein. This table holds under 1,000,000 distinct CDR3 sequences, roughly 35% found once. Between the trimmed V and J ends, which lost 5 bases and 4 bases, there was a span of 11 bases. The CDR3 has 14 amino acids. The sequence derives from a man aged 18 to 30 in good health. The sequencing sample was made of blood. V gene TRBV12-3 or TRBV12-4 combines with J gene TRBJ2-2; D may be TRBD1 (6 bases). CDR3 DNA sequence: TGTGCCAGCAGTACGGGACACCCCACCGGGGAGCTGTTTTTT. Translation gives CASSTGHPTGELFF.